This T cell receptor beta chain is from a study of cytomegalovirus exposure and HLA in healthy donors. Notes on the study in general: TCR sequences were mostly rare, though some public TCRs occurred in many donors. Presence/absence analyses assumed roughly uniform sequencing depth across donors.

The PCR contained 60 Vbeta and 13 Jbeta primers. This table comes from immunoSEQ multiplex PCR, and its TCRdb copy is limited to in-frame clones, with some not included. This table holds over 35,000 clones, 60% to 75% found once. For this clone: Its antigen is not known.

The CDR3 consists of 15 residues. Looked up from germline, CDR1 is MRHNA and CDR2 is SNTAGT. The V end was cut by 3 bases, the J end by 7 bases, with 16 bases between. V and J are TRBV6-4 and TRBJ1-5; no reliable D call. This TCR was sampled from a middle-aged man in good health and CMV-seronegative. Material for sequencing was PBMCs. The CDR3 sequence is CASSEPPPLRQPQHF. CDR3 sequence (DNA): TGTGCCAGCAGTGAACCCCCTCCGCTCAGACAGCCCCAGCATTTT.